Below, 9 T cell receptor beta chains from the same sample are listed, as sequenced in a study of PD-L1 blockade in urothelial cancer. Profiled with immunoSEQ multiplex PCR; TCRdb holds only in-frame clones, not every one. The data contain roughly 20,000 clones, 85% to 90% of them singletons. The sequences come from PBMCs, collected around atezolizumab (anti-PD-L1) treatment. Every receptor here comes from a man aged 45-65 years with urothelial cancer.

The chain recombines TRBV5-1 with TRBJ2-5; 10 bases fit TRBD1. Per the germline V gene, CDR1 is SGHRS and CDR2 is YFSETQ. V shed 0 bases, J shed 6 bases, and the junction held 11 bases outside the gene matches. This CDR3 comprises 17 residues. CDR3 DNA: TGCGCCAGCAGCTTGGAGGGGACAGGGGATATCACAAAGACCCAGTACTTC. It is translated as CASSLEGTGDITKTQYF.

This chain uses TRBV4-3 with TRBJ1-2, with 9 bases fitting TRBD1. The CDR3 is 14 residues long. V lost 2 bases, J lost 4 bases, and 2 bases stayed unmatched. In germline, CDR1 is LGHNA, CDR2 YSLEER. In DNA form, the CDR3 reads TGCGCCAGCAGCCAACAGACAGGGGGCTATGGCTACACCTTC. It codes for CASSQQTGGYGYTF.

V is TRBV18 and J is TRBJ2-1; D gene uncertain. V lost 2 bases and J lost 6, with 8 bases in between. The CDR3 has 13 residues. CDR1 and CDR2 (germline): KGHSH, LQKENI. The CDR3 DNA reads as TGTGCCAGCTCACCAGCACCGGTCAATGAGCAGTTCTTC. Translation gives CASSPAPVNEQFF.

The chain combines TRBV25-1 with TRBJ2-7; TRBD2 aligns across 7 bases. J gave up 3 bases and V 1 base, and 6 bases lay outside the gene matches. The CDR3 has 15 residues. Germline loops: CDR1 MGHDK, CDR2 SYGVNS. In DNA form, the CDR3 reads TGTGCCAGCAGTGAATTTACGCCTAGCGGCTACGAGCAGTACTTC. Translation: CASSEFTPSGYEQYF.

This clone was observed a single time. V is TRBV6-5 and J is TRBJ2-1; 9 bases match TRBD1. Unmatched junction bases numbered 7, after V lost 6 bases and J lost 4 bases. The CDR3 is 15 residues long. Germline assignment: CDR1 MNHEY and CDR2 SVGAGI. This chain's CDR3 is CASRRTGTGYNEQFF. In DNA, the CDR3 is TGTGCCAGCAGGCGTACCGGGACAGGGTACAATGAGCAGTTCTTC.

The rearrangement uses TRBV15 and TRBJ2-6; 8 bases are a match to TRBD1. V lost 6 bases to trimming and J lost 1 base; unmatched junction nucleotides: 8. Germline values: CDR1 LNHNV, CDR2 YYDKDF (reference sequence). This CDR3 is 17 amino acids long. This chain's CDR3 is CATSKDRESSGANVLTF. CDR3 nucleotide sequence: TGTGCCACCAGTAAGGACAGGGAGTCGTCTGGGGCCAACGTCCTGACTTTC. Looking up the rest from reference TRBV15 and TRBJ2-6 gives the full variable domain: DAMVIQNPRYQVTQFGKPVTLSCSQTLNHNVMYWYQQKSSQAPKLLFHYYDKDFNNEADTPDNFQSRRPNTSFCFLDIRSPGLGDTAMYLCATSKDRESSGANVLTFGAGSRLTVL.

The chain links TRBV23-1 to TRBJ1-1; 7 nucleotides line up with TRBD1. TRBV23-1 is placed among ORFs of uncertain function. This CDR3 is 12 amino acids long. The junction had 5 bases not matched to a gene; V was cut back by 8 bases and J by 5 bases. CDR3 coding DNA: TGCGCCAGCCAAACAGGGGTGACTGAAGCTTTCTTT. Translated, it gives CASQTGVTEAFF.

CDR3 DNA sequence: TGCGCCAGCAGCCAAGATGGTCTAGCGGGAGATATTGAGCAGTTCTTC. This encodes CASSQDGLAGDIEQFF. The chain uses TRBV4-3 and TRBJ2-1, with 10 bases identical to TRBD2. V was clipped by 0 bases and J by 9 bases; unmatched bases: 8. Germline V gene lookup returns CDR1 LGHNA and CDR2 YSLEER. CDR3 length equals 16 residues.

V and J are TRBV6-9 and TRBJ2-5; D remains ambiguous. Germline assignment: CDR1 MNHGY and CDR2 SVAAGI. This CDR3 region has 17 residues. V lost 6 bases to trimming and J lost 5 bases, with 25 bases between them. The CDR3 DNA reads as TGTGCCAGCAGCCCCCGGCCCCTGGCAGGAATTTTTGAGACCCAGTACTTC. It yields the protein CASSPRPLAGIFETQYF.